This TCR beta chain came from a study of regulatory T cells in long-lasting Graves disease. The time point denotes: newly diagnosed GD, antithyroid drugs for less than 3 months. There was RNA extracted from PBMCs, and the TCR library was made from it. CDR3-region Arm-PCR and iRepertoire HTBI primers produced the TCR beta libraries. TCRdb used MiXCR to reprocess the multiplex PCR reads, holding one entry per CDR3 protein. The sample includes approximately 400,000 distinct CDR3 sequences, 15% seen only once; the top ten take over 15%. V was shortened by 6 bases and J by 4 bases, with 12 bases between the two germline ends. This CDR3 has 12 residues. CDR1 GTSNPN and CDR2 SVGIG come from the germline V gene (reference sequence). This clonotype was recorded at least ten times. Another study also made use of these data, one on T cells in Graves' hyperthyroidism and ophthalmopathy.

The starting material was peripheral blood mononuclear cells (PBMCs), obtained at new diagnosis, from a patient treated with antithyroid drugs. The source is a woman younger than 45 with Graves disease. This chain joins TRBV30 and TRBJ1-1; weak D call: TRBD1 (5 bases). For the CDR3, the DNA is TGTGCCTGCCCCCTGGGGGGCACTGAAGCTTTCTTT. The encoded protein is CACPLGGTEAFF.